This record covers a single TCR beta chain. Based on its abundance in the sample, this clone is medium-sized (0.01 to 0.1%). This clone's antigen is unknown. Base qualities are not recorded, but no much larger clone differs from it by a single base. The CDR3 holds 15 amino acids from the cysteine to the phenylalanine. CDR3 DNA only is kept here, 45 bases in frame from base 1. Based on the germline V gene (reference sequence), the CDR1 and CDR2 sequences are SGHNT and YYREEE. V is pared back by 4 bases and J by 2 bases, with 14 bases lying between the germline termini. The data stem from a study of T cell changes during pregnancy in multiple sclerosis (dated by TCRdb to the late 2010s). About the investigation overall: Changes in the T cell repertoire over the course of pregnancy were examined in this study in women with multiple sclerosis.

The protocol used for the library was the immunoSEQ multiplex PCR assay. TCRdb mirrors the immuneACCESS table, restricted to in-frame sequences. Some clones are absent from its copies; in checked studies, under half trace to an unresolved V gene, and the reason for the others is unknown. Here the sample has some 17,000 clones; 88% occur a single time. Jointly, the top ten make up around an eighth of the sample. This chain is built from TRBV5-4 and TRBJ2-3, with TRBD1 as a weak D call on 5 bases. The TCR originated in a female donor in good health, enrolled as a control in a pregnancy study. Sequenced material: CD8+ T cells from peripheral blood mononuclear cells, taken after pregnancy. The base sequence is TGTGCCAGCAGCGTGGACATTTTTTCCACAGATACGCAGTATTTT. Translated, this is CASSVDIFSTDTQYF. The entire variable domain, with the stretches around the CDR3 drawn from the reference TRBV5-4 and TRBJ2-3 proteins, is ETGVTQSPTHLIKTRGQQVTLRCSSQSGHNTVSWYQQALGQGPQFIFQYYREEENGRGNFPPRFSGLQFPNYSSELNVNALELDDSALYLCASSVDIFSTDTQYFGPGTRLTVL.